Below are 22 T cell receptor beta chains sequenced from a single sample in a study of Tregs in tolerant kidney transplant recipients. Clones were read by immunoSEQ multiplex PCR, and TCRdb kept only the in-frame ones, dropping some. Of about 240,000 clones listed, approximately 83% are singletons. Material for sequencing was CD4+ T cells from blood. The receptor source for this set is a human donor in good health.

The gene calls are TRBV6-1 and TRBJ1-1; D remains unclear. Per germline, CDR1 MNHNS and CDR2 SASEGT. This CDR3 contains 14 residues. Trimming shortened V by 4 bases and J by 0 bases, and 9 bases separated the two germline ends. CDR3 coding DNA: TGTGCCAGCAGTGTGGGGAGCATGAACACTGAAGCTTTCTTT. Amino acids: CASSVGSMNTEAFF.

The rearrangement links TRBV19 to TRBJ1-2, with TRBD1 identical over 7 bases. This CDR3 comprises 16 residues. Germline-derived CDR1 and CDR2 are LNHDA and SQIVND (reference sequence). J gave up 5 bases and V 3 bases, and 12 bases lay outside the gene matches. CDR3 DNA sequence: TGTGCCAGTAGTATGTTCACCCAGGGACAGAAATATGGCTACACCTTC. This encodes CASSMFTQGQKYGYTF.

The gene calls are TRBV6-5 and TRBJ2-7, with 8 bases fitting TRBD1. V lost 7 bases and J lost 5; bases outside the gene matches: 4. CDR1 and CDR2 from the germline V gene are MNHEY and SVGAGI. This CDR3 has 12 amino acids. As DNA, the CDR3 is TGTGCCAGCACCGACAGGGGCCACGAGCAGTACTTC. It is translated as CASTDRGHEQYF.

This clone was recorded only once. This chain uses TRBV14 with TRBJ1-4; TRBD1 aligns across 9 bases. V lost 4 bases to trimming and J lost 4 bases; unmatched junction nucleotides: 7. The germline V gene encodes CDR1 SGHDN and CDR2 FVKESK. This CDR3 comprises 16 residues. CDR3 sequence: CASSLGTGTHNEKLFF. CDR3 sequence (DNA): TGTGCCAGCAGCCTCGGGACAGGGACTCATAATGAAAAACTGTTTTTT.

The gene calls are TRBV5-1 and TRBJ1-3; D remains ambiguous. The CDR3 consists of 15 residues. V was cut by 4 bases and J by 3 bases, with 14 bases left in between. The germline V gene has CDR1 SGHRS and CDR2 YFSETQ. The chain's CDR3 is CASSTECGGGNTIYF. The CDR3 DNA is TGCGCCAGCAGCACGGAGTGCGGAGGTGGAAACACCATATATTTT.

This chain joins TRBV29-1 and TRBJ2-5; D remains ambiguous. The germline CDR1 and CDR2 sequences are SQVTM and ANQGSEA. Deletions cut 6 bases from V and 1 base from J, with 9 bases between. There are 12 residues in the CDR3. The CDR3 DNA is TGCAGCGTAGGGCACCTCCAAGAGACCCAGTACTTC. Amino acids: CSVGHLQETQYF. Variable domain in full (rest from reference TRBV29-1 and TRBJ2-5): SAVISQKPSRDICQRGTSLTIQCQVDSQVTMMFWYRQQPGQSLTLIATANQGSEATYESGFVIDKFPISRPNLTFSTLTVSNMSPEDSSIYLCSVGHLQETQYFGPGTRLLVL.

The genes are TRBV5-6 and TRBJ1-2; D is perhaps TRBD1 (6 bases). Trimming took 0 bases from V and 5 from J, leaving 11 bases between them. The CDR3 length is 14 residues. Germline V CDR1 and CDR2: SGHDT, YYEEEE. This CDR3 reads CASSLVGGGYGYTF. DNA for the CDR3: TGTGCCAGCAGCTTGGTCGGGGGCGGGTATGGCTACACCTTC.

The chain's CDR3 is CASSVGLAGDGLKTQYF. DNA of the CDR3: TGTGCCAGCAGCGTAGGGCTAGCGGGAGATGGATTGAAGACCCAGTACTTC. This chain links TRBV9 with TRBJ2-5; 10 nucleotides match TRBD2. The CDR3 loop spans 17 amino acids. CDR1 and CDR2 from the germline V gene are SGDLS and YYNGEE. The V gene end was trimmed by 0 bases and the J gene end by 6 bases; junction bases not matched to a gene: 11.

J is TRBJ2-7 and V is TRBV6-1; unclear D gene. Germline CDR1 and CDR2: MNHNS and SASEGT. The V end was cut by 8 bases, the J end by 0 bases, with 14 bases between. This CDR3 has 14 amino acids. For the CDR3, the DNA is TGTGCCAGCGGAACCCCGGTGAGCTCCTACGAGCAGTACTTC. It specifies CASGTPVSSYEQYF.

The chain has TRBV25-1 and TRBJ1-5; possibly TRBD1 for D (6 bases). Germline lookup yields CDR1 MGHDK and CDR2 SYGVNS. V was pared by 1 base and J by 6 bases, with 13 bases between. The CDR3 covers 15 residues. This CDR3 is CASSEFGTGSQPQHF. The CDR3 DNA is TGTGCCAGCAGTGAATTTGGTACAGGGAGTCAGCCCCAGCATTTT.

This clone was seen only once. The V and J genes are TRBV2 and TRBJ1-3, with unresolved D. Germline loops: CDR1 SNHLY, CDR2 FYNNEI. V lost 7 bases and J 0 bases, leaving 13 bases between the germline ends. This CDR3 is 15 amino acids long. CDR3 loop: CASNKGGDSGNTIYF. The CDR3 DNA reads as TGTGCCAGCAATAAGGGCGGCGACTCTGGAAACACCATATATTTT.

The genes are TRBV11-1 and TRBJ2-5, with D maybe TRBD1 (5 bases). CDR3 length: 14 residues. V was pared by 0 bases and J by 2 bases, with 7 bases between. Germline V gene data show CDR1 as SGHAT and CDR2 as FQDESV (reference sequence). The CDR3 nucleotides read TGTGCCAGCAGCTTAGCGGCAGGGCAAGAGACCCAGTACTTC. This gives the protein CASSLAAGQETQYF. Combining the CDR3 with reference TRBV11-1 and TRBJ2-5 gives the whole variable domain EAEVAQSPRYKITEKSQAVAFWCDPISGHATLYWYRQILGQGPELLVQFQDESVVDDSQLPKDRFSAERLKGVDSTLKIQPAELGDSAMYLCASSLAAGQETQYFGPGTRLLVL.

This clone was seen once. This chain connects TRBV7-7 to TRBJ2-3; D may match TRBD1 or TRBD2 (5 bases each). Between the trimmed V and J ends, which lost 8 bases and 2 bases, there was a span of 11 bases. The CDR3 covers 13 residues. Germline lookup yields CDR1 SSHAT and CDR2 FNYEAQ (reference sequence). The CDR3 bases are TGTGCCAGCGGGAGACAGATCACAGATACGCAGTATTTT. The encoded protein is CASGRQITDTQYF.

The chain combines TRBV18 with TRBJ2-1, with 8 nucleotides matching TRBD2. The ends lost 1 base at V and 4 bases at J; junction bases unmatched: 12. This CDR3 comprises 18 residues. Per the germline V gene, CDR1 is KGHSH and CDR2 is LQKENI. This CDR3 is CASSPQPGARGGYNEQFF. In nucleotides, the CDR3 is TGTGCCAGCTCACCACAACCCGGGGCTCGCGGGGGGTACAATGAGCAGTTCTTC.

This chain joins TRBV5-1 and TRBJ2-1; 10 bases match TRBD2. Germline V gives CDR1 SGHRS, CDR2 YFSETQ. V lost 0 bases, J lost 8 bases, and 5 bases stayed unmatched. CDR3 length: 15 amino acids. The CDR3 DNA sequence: TGCGCCAGCAGCTTGGAGCTAGCGGGAGTCTATGAGCAGTTCTTC. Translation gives CASSLELAGVYEQFF.

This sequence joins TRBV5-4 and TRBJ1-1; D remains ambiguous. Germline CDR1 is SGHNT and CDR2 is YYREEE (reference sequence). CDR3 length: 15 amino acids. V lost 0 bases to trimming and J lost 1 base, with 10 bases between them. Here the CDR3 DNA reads TGTGCCAGCAGCTTGGCCGGCAGAGAGAACACTGAAGCTTTCTTT. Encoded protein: CASSLAGRENTEAFF.

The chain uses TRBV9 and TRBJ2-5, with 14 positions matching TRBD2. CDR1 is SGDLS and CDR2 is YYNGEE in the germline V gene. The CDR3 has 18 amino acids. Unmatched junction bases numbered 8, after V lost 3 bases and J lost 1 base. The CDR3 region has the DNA TGTGCCAGCAGCGCAGGGACTAGCGGGGGACCCGGCCAAGAGACCCAGTACTTC. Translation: CASSAGTSGGPGQETQYF.

The chain's CDR3 is CASRPGGAGANVLTF. CDR3 coding DNA: TGTGCCAGCAGACCGGGGGGTGCTGGGGCCAACGTCCTGACTTTC. The chain combines TRBV6-5 with TRBJ2-6; 7 bases align to TRBD2. CDR1 is MNHEY and CDR2 is SVGAGI in the germline V gene. V lost 6 bases to trimming and J lost 2 bases; unmatched junction nucleotides: 4. The CDR3 has 15 amino acids.

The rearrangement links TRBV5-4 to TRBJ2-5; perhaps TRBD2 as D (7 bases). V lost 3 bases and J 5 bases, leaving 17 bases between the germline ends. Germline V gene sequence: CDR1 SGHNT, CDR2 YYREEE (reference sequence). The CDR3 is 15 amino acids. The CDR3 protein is CASSSSRGRTETQYF. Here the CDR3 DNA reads TGTGCCAGCAGCTCCTCGCGGGGGCGAACGGAGACCCAGTACTTC.

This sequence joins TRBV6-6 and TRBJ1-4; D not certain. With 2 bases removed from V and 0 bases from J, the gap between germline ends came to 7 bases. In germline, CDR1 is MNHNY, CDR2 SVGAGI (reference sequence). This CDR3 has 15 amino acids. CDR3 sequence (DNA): TGTGCCAGCAGTTACATCGGAGCAACTAATGAAAAACTGTTTTTT. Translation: CASSYIGATNEKLFF.

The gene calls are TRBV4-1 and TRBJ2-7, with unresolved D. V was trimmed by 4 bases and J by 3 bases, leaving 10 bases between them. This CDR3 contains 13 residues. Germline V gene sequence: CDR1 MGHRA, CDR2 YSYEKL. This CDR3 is CASSPQEFYEQYF. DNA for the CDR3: TGCGCCAGCAGCCCGCAGGAATTCTACGAGCAGTACTTC.

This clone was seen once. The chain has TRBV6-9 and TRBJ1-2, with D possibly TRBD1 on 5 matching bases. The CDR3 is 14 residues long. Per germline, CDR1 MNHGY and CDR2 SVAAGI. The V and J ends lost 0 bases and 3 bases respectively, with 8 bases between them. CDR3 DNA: TGTGCCAGCAGTTATTCCGGGGGAGACTATGGCTACACCTTC. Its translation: CASSYSGGDYGYTF.